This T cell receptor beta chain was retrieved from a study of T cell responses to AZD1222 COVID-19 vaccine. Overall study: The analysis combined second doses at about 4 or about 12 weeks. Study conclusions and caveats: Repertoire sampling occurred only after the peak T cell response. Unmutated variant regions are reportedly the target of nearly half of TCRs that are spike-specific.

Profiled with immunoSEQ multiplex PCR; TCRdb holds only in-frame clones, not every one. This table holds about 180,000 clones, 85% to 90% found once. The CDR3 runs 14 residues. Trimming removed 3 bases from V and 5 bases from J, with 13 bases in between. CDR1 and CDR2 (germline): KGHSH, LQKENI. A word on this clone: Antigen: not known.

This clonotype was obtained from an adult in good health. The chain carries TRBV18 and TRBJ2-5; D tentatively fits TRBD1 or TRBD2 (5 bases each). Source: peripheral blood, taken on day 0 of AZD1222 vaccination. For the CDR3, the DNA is TGTGCCAGCTCACCTCGACCAGGGAGCGAGACCCAGTACTTC. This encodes CASSPRPGSETQYF.